This note documents a single T cell receptor (beta chain) sequence. This record belongs to a study of blood T cell repertoires in COVID-19. Background on the study: There were acute and convalescent COVID-19 samples, and they came from the United States, Italy and Spain.

The participants were between about 18 and 89 years old and came from under 25 US areas. Cohorts were based on clinical histories the participants reported. Germline V gene data show CDR1 as SQVTM and CDR2 as ANQGSEA. J was trimmed by 4 bases and V by 4 bases; bases with no gene match: 4. The length of the CDR3 is 12 residues. Original methodology: Using reference gene primer amplification, nucleated cell counts were estimated. Profiled with immunoSEQ multiplex PCR; TCRdb holds only in-frame clones, not every one. The D gene and trimming were derived from the DNA, and the V and J assignments and clone size from that table. The sample holds around 150,000 clones; roughly four fifths are singletons and the top ten take 3% to 3.5%.

The receptor's source is a woman aged 45-59 years with acute COVID-19. The chain has TRBV29-1 and TRBJ2-7; 7 nucleotides agree with TRBD1. Sequencing was carried out using PBMCs or T cells enriched from blood (not recorded which). The CDR3 DNA sequence: TGCAGCGTTGGGCTACAGGGGTACGAGCAGTACTTC. Protein sequence: CSVGLQGYEQYF.